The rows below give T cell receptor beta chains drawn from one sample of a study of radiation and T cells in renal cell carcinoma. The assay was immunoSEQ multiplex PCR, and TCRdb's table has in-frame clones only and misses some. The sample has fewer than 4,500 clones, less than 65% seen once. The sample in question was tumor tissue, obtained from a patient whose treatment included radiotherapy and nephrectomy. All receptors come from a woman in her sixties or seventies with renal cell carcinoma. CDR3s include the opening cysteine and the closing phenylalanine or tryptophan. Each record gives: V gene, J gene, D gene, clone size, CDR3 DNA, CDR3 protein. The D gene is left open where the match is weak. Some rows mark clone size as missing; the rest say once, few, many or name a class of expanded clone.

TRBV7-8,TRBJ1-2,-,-,TGTGCCAGCAGCTTAGCGGGGGTTCTTGGCTACACCTTC,CASSLAGVLGYTF
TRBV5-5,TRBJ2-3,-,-,TGTGCCAGCAGCCAAGATCAGTTAGCGGAGATGACAGATACGCAGTATTTT,CASSQDQLAEMTDTQYF
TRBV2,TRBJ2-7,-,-,TGTGCCAGCAGTGCGGAAAAAGTAGGGGAAGGGGAGCAGTACTTC,CASSAEKVGEGEQYF
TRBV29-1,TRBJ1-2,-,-,TGCAGCGTTGAGCGGGGATCCAATAGCTATGGCTACACCTTC,CSVERGSNSYGYTF
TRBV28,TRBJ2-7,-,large,TGTGCCAGCAGTCCCGGCGAGGGCTACGAGCAGTACTTC,CASSPGEGYEQYF
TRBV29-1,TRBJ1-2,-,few,TGCAGCGTTGTCCTTTCCTCCCATGGCTACACCTTC,CSVVLSSHGYTF
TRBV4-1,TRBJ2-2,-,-,TGCGCCAGCAGCCGCGGCTTAGGCACCGGGGAGCTGTTTTTT,CASSRGLGTGELFF
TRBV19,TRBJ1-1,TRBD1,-,TGTGCCAGCGCGGACAGGGCGAACACTGAAGCTTTCTTT,CASADRANTEAFF
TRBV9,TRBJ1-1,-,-,TGTGCCAGCAGCGTAGGAAGCAGACCTAAAGCTTTCTTT,CASSVGSRPKAFF
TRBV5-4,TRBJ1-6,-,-,TGTGCCAGCAGCTTGCCGGCGGATAATTCACCCCTCCACTTT,CASSLPADNSPLHF
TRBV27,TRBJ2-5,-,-,TGTGCCAGCAGTTTAAGACAGACCCAAGAGACCCAGTACTTC,CASSLRQTQETQYF
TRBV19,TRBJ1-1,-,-,TGTGCCAGTAGTATACCTCCGAGCAACACTGAAGCTTTCTTT,CASSIPPSNTEAFF
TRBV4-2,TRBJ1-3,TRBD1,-,TGTGCCAGCAGCCACCACACCGGGACAGACTCTGGAAACACCATATATTTT,CASSHHTGTDSGNTIYF
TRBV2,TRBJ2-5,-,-,TGTGCCAGCAGAGGTTTCAAAGAGACCCAGTACTTC,CASRGFKETQYF
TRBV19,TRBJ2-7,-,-,TGTGCCAGTAGTATTGTAGCCGCGGGCGAGCAGTACTTC,CASSIVAAGEQYF
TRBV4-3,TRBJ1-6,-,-,TGCGCCAGCAGCCCCGGCGCAGGTGAGTCGCCCCTCCACTTT,CASSPGAGESPLHF
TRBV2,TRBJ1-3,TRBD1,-,TGTGCCAGCAGTGAAGCGCGTCGACTCCCGGGACAGGGAGTGTCCCCCTCTGGAAACACCATATATTTT,CASSEARRLPGQGVSPSGNTIYF
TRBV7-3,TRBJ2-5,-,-,TGTGCCAGCAGCTTAGGACCCACGGGATGGGAGACCCAGTACTTC,CASSLGPTGWETQYF
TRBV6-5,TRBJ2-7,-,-,TGTGCCAGCTCCCTCTGGGAGGAAGGGACCTACGAGCAGTACTTC,CASSLWEEGTYEQYF
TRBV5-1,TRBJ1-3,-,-,TGCGCCAGCAGCTTAACAGGGCAAGCTGGAAACACCATATATTTT,CASSLTGQAGNTIYF
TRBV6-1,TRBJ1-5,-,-,TGTGCCAGCGGAGACTTTGGAAATCAGCCCCAGCATTTT,CASGDFGNQPQHF
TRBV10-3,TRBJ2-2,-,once,TGTGCCATAGCTCCGAGCGAACCCGGGGAGCTGTTTTTT,CAIAPSEPGELFF
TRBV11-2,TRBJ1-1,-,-,TGTGCCAGCAGCTTAATAGGATCTGAAGCTTTCTTT,CASSLIGSEAFF
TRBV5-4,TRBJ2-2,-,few,TGTGCCAGCAGCTTGTATGGGTGGGCCGGGGAGCTGTTTTTT,CASSLYGWAGELFF
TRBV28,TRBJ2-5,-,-,TGTGCCAGCAGTTTATTGGCGGGACAATTAGGAGAGACCCAGTACTTC,CASSLLAGQLGETQYF
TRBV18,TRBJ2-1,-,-,TGTGCCAGCTCACCCTCCGGGACGGCTTCGGTCCGTGAGCAGTTCTTC,CASSPSGTASVREQFF
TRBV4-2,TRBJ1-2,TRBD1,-,TGTGCCAGCAGCCAAGGGGGACAGGGGGATGGCTACACCTTC,CASSQGGQGDGYTF
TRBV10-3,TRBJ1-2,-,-,TGTGCCATCAGTGAGTCAAGGAGCATGGGCAGAAGCTACACCTTC,CAISESRSMGRSYTF
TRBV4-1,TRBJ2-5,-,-,TGCGCCAGCAGCCAAGTCGCCCGAGCGGAGACCCAGTACTTC,CASSQVARAETQYF
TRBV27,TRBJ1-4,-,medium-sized,TGTGCCAGCAGTCTGGGCCCGTGGGAAAAACTGTTTTTT,CASSLGPWEKLFF
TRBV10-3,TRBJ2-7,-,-,TGTGCCATCAGTACTAGCAACGAGCAGTACTTC,CAISTSNEQYF
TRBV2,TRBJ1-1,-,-,TGTGCCAGCACCGACCCAGGGTTGAACACTGAAGCTTTCTTT,CASTDPGLNTEAFF
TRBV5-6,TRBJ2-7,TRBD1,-,TGTGCCAGCAGTTCGGACAGGATACGAACCTACGAGCAGTACTTC,CASSSDRIRTYEQYF
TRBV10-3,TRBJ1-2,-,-,TGTGCCAGCAGTCCGGGTAACGGTGGCTACACCTTC,CASSPGNGGYTF
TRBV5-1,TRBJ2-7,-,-,TGCGCCAGCAGCTTGCCTCAGGAGGCCTACGAGCAGTACTTC,CASSLPQEAYEQYF
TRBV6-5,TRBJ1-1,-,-,TGTGCCAGCAGTTACTCGCAGAGAAACGCTGAAGCTTTCTTT,CASSYSQRNAEAFF
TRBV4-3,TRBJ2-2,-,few,TGCGCCAGCAGCCCTATGCTGGTAAATGGCGGGGAGCTGTTTTTT,CASSPMLVNGGELFF
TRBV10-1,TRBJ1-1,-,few,TGCGCCAGCAGTGAGTCGTCACCTCATAGAGGGAACACTGAAGCTTTCTTT,CASSESSPHRGNTEAFF
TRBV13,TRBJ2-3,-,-,TGTGCCAGCAGCCCCTCTCGCACAGATACGCAGTATTTT,CASSPSRTDTQYF